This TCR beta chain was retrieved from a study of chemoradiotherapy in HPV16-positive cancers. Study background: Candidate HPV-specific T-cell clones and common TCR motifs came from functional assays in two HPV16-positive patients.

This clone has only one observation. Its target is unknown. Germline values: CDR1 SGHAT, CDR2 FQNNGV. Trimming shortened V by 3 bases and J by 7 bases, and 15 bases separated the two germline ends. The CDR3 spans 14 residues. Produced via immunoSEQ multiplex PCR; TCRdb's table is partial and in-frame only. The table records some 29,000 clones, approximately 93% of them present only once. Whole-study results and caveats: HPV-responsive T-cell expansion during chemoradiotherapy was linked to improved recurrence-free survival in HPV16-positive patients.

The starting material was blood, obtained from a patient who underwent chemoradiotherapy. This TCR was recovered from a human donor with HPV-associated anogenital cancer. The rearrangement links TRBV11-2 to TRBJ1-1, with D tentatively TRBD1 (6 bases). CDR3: CASSLAAGGGEAFF. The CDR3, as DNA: TGTGCCAGCAGCTTGGCAGCTGGGGGCGGTGAAGCTTTCTTT.